The rows below give T cell receptor beta chains drawn from one sample of a study of T cell responses to AZD1222 COVID-19 vaccine. Data came from immunoSEQ multiplex PCR; TCRdb stores just in-frame clones and leaves some out. The sample holds 120,000 or so clones, under 85% seen once. The input for sequencing was peripheral blood, taken on day 0 of AZD1222 vaccination. Receptors were obtained from an adult in good health. Both conserved end residues are part of each CDR3. Each record gives: V gene, J gene, D gene, CDR3 protein. The D gene is left open where the match is weak.

V gene: TRBV30; J gene: TRBJ2-1; D gene: TRBD2; CDR3 protein: CAWTGLAGAEQFF
V gene: TRBV7-2; J gene: TRBJ2-4; D gene: .; CDR3 protein: CASSFGGIAVNIQYF
V gene: TRBV11-2; J gene: TRBJ2-3; D gene: .; CDR3 protein: CASSLGNRGTDTQYF
V gene: TRBV30; J gene: TRBJ2-7; D gene: TRBD1; CDR3 protein: CAWSVNRGTEQYF
V gene: TRBV5-6; J gene: TRBJ2-7; D gene: .; CDR3 protein: CASSFKGAYEQYF
V gene: TRBV6-5; J gene: TRBJ2-7; D gene: .; CDR3 protein: CASRGEGANYEQYF
V gene: TRBV30; J gene: TRBJ1-5; D gene: TRBD1; CDR3 protein: CAWSNPTGDYGNQPQHF
V gene: TRBV7-9; J gene: TRBJ2-3; D gene: .; CDR3 protein: CASSFGPPTDTQYF
V gene: TRBV9; J gene: TRBJ1-2; D gene: .; CDR3 protein: CASSVGTGANYGYTF
V gene: TRBV28; J gene: TRBJ1-6; D gene: .; CDR3 protein: CASSLRSPLHF
V gene: TRBV27; J gene: TRBJ1-6; D gene: .; CDR3 protein: CASSGRAWDSPLHF
V gene: TRBV9; J gene: TRBJ1-1; D gene: .; CDR3 protein: CASSPGNTEAFF
V gene: TRBV6-5; J gene: TRBJ2-7; D gene: .; CDR3 protein: CASSYRGLAYEQYF